This is a list of T cell receptor beta chains from one sample in a study of a mutant IDH1 vaccine in newly diagnosed glioma. Some clones are missing from TCRdb's copy, which holds only in-frame ones; the method was immunoSEQ multiplex PCR. The profile shows 100,000 to 120,000 clones, around 90% of them singletons. No cognate antigen is known for these TCRs. The sample consisted of PBMCs, taken from a glioma patient whose treatment included an IDH1 peptide vaccine. Source of these receptors: a woman aged 45-59 years with glioma. Both conserved end residues are trimmed from each CDR3. D genes are given only for firm matches.

TRBV19 | TRBD2 | ASFRSGSYEQY
TRBV4-2 | . | ASSQAAGQGSYEQY
TRBV5-5 | . | ASSFAGLSNEQF
TRBV9 | TRBD2 | ASSVDAGGGYNEQF
TRBV10-3 | TRBD1 | AIRAGTGGNYEQY
TRBV5-4 | TRBD1 | ASSPSAGTGVEKLF
TRBV29-1 | TRBD1 | SVTPTGRNPSYEQY
TRBV28 | TRBD2 | ASSLARGAGNNEQF
TRBV11-2 | . | ASSLDPSLSPYEQY
TRBV10-1 | . | ASSESGSADTQY
TRBV25-1 | . | ASSEGWGYRHEQY
TRBV5-5 | . | ASSFGSYEQY
TRBV7-3 | . | ASSLRPLGENTEAF
TRBV7-9 | TRBD2 | ASSLSERERETQY
TRBV29-1 | . | SVGAAANYGYT
TRBV7-9 | . | ASSLASRGRETQY
TRBV7-8 | TRBD2 | ASSSYRLAGAYEQY
TRBV4-1 | . | ASSQGWDLLYEQY
TRBV10-3 | . | AISESKGSTDTQY
TRBV6-5 | . | ASSPSAGAHNEQF